The T cell receptor (beta chain) under discussion was sequenced for a study of blood T cell repertoires in COVID-19. Across the study: Donors in the United States, Italy and Spain gave samples during acute or convalescent COVID-19. T cells, B-cell-depleted T cells, or PBMCs provided the cDNA or gDNA that served as material.

The CDR3 extends over 13 amino acids. Per the germline V gene, CDR1 is SEHNR and CDR2 is FQNEAQ (reference sequence). The ends were cut back, 5 bases at V and 8 bases at J, with 12 bases in the middle. In the study's own analysis: Reference gene primer amplification gave nucleated cell count estimates. The table came from immunoSEQ multiplex PCR; TCRdb's copy has only in-frame clones and leaves some out. From that table come the V and J calls and clone size; the DNA was used to work out D and trimming. The data contain 80,000 to 95,000 clones, about 70% of them singletons. The sample consisted of peripheral blood. The origin of this receptor is a woman of 80 years or more with active or convalescent COVID-19. The rearrangement joins TRBV7-9 to TRBJ1-4; possibly TRBD1 for D (5 bases). This CDR3 reads CASSDIGGEKLFF. The CDR3 DNA sequence: TGTGCCAGCAGCGATATCGGGGGGGAAAAACTGTTTTTT.